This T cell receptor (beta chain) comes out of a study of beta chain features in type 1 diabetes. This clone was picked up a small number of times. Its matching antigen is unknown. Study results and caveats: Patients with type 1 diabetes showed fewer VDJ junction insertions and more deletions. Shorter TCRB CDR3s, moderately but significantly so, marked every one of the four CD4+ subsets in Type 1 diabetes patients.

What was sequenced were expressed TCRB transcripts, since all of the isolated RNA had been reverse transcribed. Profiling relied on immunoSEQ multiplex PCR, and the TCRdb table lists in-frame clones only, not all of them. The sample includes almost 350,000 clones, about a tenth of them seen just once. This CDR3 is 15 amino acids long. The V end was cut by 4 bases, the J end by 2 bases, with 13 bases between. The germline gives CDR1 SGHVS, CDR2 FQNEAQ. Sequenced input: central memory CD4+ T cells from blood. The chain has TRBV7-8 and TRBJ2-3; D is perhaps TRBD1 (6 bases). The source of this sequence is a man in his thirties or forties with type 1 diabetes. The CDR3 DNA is TGTGCCAGCAGCTCCAAGACAGGTGTCACAGATACGCAGTATTTT. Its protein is CASSSKTGVTDTQYF.